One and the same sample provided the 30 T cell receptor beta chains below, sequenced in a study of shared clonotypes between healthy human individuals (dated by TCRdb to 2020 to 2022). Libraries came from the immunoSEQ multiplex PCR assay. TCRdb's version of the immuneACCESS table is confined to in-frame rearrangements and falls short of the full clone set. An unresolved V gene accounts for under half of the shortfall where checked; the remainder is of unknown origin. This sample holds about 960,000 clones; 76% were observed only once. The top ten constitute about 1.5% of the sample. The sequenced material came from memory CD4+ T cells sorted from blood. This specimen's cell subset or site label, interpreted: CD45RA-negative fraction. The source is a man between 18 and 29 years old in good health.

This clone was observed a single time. This CDR3 is CASRKAVSSYNEQFF. CDR3 nucleotide sequence: TGTGCCAGCCGGAAGGCGGTAAGCTCCTACAATGAGCAGTTCTTC. The V gene is TRBV7-9, the J gene TRBJ2-1; D unresolved. V was trimmed by 8 bases and J by 0 bases, leaving 14 bases between them. CDR1 and CDR2 from the germline V gene are SEHNR and FQNEAQ (reference sequence). The CDR3 runs to 15 residues.

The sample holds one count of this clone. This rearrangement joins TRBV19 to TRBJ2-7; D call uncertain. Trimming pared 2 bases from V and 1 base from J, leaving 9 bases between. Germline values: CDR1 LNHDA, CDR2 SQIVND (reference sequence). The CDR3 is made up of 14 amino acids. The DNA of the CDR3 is TGTGCCAGTAGTATAAGCAGGATATCCTACGAGCAGTACTTC. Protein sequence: CASSISRISYEQYF.

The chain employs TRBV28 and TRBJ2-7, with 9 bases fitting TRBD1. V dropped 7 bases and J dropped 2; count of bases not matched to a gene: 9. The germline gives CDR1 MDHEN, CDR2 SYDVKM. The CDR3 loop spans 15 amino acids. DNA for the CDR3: TGTGCCAGCAACCCCCGGGACAGGGCCACCTACGAGCAGTACTTC. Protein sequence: CASNPRDRATYEQYF.

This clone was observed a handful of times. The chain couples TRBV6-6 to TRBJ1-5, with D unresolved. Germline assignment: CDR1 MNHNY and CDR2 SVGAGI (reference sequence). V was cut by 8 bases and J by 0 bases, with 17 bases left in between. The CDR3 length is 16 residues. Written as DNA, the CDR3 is TGTGCCAGCTGGCCCGGGAGGATTTATAGCAATCAGCCCCAGCATTTT. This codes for CASWPGRIYSNQPQHF.

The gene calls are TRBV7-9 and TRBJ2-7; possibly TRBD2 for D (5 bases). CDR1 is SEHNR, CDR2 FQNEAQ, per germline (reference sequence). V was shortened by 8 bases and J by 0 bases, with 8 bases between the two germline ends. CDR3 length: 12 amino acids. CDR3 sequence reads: CASRTDSYEQYF. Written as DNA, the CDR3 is TGTGCCAGCCGGACTGACTCCTACGAGCAGTACTTC.

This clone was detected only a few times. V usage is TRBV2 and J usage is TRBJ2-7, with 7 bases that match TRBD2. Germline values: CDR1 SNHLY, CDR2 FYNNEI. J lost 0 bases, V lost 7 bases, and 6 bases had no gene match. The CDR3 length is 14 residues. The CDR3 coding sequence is TGTGCCAGCAATCAAGCGGGGTCCTCCTACGAGCAGTACTTC. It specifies CASNQAGSSYEQYF.

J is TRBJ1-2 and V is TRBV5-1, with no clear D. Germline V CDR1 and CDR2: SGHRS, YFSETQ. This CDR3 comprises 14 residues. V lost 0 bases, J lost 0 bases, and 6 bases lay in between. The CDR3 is CASSLELSNYGYTF. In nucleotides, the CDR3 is TGCGCCAGCAGCTTGGAGTTATCTAACTATGGCTACACCTTC. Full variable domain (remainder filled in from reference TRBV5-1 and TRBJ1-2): KAGVTQTPRYLIKTRGQQVTLSCSPISGHRSVSWYQQTPGQGLQFLFEYFSETQRNKGNFPGRFSGRQFSNSRSEMNVSTLELGDSALYLCASSLELSNYGYTFGSGTRLTVV.

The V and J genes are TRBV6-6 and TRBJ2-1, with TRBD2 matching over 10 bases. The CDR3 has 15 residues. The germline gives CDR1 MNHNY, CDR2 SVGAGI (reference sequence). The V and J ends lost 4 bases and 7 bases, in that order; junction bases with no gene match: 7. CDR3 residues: CASSFLAGAGNEQFF. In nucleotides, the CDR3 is TGTGCCAGCAGTTTTCTAGCGGGAGCGGGGAATGAGCAGTTCTTC.

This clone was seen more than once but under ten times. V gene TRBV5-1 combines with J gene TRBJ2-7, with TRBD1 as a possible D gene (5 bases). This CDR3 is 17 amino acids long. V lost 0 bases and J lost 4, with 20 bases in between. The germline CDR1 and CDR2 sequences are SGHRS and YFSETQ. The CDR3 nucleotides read TGCGCCAGCAGCTTGGAGGGCCAGGGCTTTGTGCTGTACGAGCAGTACTTC. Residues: CASSLEGQGFVLYEQYF.

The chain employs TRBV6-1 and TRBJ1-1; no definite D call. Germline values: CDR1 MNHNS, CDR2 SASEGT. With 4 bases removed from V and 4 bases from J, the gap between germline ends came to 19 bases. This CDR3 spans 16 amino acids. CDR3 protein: CASSVHQRLVTTEAFF. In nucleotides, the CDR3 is TGTGCCAGCAGTGTGCACCAACGGCTGGTTACCACTGAAGCTTTCTTT.

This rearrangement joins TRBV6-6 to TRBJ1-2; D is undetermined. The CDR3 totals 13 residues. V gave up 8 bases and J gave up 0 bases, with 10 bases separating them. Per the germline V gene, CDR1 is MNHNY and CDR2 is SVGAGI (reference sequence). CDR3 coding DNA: TGTGCCAGCCGATTGGGGACTAACTATGGCTACACCTTC. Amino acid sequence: CASRLGTNYGYTF.

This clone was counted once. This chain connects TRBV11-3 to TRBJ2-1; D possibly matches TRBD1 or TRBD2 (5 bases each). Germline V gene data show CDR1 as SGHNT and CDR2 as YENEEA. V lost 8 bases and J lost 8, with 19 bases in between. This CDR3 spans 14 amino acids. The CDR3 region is CASSRDGNGDEQFF. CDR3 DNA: TGTGCCAGCTCCCGGGACGGGAATGGGGATGAGCAGTTCTTC.

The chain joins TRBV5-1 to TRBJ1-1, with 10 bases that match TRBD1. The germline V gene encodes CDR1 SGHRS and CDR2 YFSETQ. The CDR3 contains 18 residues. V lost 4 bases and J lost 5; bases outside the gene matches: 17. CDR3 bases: TGCGCCAGCAGCCAGGTCCCGGGACAGGGGATTTTAAGGACTGAAGCTTTCTTT. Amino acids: CASSQVPGQGILRTEAFF.

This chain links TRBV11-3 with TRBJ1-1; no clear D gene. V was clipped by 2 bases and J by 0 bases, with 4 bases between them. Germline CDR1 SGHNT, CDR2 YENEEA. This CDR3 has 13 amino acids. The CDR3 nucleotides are TGTGCCAGCAGCTTACAGCTGAACACTGAAGCTTTCTTT. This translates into CASSLQLNTEAFF.

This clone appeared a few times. CDR3 nucleotides: TGTGCCAGCAGCTCCGCGACTAGCGCCCCCGGGGAGCTGTTTTTT. This encodes CASSSATSAPGELFF. This rearrangement joins TRBV2 to TRBJ2-2; 8 nucleotides align to TRBD2. Germline CDR1 SNHLY, CDR2 FYNNEI. Trimming cost V 6 bases and J 6 bases; bases outside gene matches: 9. CDR3 length: 15 amino acids.

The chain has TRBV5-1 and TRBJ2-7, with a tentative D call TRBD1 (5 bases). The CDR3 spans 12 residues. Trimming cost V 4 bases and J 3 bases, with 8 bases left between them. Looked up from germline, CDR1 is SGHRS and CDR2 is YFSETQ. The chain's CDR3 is CASSKDNYEQYF. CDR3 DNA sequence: TGCGCCAGCAGCAAGGACAACTACGAGCAGTACTTC.

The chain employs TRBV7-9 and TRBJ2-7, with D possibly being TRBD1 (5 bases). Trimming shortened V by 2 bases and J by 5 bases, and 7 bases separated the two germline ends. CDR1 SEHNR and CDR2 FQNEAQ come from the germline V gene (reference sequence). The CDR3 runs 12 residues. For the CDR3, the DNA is TGTGCCAGCAGCTTACAGGGTCACGAGCAGTACTTC. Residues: CASSLQGHEQYF.

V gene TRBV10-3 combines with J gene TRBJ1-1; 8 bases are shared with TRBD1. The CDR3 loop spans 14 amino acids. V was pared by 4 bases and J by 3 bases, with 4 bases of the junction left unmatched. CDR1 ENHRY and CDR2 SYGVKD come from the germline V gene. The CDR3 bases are TGTGCCATCAGTGCGGACAGGGCCTACACTGAAGCTTTCTTT. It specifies CAISADRAYTEAFF.

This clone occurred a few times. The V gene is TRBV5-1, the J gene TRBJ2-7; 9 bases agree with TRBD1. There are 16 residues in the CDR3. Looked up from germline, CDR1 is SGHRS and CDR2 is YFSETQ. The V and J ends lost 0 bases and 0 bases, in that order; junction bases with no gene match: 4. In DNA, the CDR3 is TGCGCCAGCAGCTTGGCCGTGGGACAGGGCTCCTACGAGCAGTACTTC. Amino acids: CASSLAVGQGSYEQYF.

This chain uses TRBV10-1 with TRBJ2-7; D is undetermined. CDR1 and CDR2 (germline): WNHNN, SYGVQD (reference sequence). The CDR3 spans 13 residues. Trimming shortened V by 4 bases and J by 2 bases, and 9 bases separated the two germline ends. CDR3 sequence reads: CASSGGPTYEQYF. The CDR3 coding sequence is TGCGCCAGCAGTGGCGGACCGACCTACGAGCAGTACTTC.

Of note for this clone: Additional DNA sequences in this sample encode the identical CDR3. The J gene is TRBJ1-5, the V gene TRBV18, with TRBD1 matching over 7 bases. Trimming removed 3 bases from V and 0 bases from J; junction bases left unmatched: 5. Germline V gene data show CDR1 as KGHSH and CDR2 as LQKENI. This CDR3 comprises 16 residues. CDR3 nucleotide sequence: TGTGCCAGCTCACCTGACAGGGCGGATAGCAATCAGCCCCAGCATTTT. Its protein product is CASSPDRADSNQPQHF.

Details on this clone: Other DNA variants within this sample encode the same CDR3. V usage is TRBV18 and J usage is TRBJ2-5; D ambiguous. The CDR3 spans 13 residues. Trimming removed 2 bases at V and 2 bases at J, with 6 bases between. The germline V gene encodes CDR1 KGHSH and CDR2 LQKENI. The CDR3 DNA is TGTGCCAGCTCACCATCCTTACAAGAGACCCAGTACTTC. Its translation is CASSPSLQETQYF.

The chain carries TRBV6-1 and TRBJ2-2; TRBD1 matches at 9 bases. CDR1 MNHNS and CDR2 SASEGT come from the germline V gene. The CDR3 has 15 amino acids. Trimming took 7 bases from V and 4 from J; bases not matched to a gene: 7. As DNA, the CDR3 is TGTGCCAGCACTATTACAGGGGGCAGCACCGGGGAGCTGTTTTTT. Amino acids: CASTITGGSTGELFF.

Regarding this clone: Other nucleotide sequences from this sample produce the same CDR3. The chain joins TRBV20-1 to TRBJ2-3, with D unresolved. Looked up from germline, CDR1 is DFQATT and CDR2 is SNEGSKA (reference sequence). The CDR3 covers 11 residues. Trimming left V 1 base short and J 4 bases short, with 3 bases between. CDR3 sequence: CSARVADTQYF. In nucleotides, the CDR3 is TGCAGTGCTAGAGTGGCAGATACGCAGTATTTT.

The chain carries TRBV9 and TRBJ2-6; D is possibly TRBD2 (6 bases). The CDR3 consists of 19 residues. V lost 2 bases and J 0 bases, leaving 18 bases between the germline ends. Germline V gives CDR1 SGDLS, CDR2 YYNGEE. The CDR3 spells CASSVLLGGTNSGANVLTF. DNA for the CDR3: TGTGCCAGCAGCGTTTTATTGGGGGGAACAAACTCTGGGGCCAACGTCCTGACTTTC.

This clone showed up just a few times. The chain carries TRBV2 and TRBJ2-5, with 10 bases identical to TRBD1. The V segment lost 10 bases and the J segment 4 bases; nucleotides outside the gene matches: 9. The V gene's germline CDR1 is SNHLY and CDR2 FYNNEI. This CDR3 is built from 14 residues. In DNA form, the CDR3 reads TGTGCCACCTTGACAGGGGGCAAGGGAGAGACCCAGTACTTC. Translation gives CATLTGGKGETQYF.

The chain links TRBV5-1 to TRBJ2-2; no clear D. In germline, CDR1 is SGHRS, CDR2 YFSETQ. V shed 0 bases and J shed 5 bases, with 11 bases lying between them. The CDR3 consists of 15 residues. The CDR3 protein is CASSLEMGRTGELFF. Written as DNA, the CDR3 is TGCGCCAGCAGCTTGGAGATGGGAAGGACCGGGGAGCTGTTTTTT. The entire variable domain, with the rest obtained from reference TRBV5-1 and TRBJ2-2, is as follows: KAGVTQTPRYLIKTRGQQVTLSCSPISGHRSVSWYQQTPGQGLQFLFEYFSETQRNKGNFPGRFSGRQFSNSRSEMNVSTLELGDSALYLCASSLEMGRTGELFFGEGSRLTVL.

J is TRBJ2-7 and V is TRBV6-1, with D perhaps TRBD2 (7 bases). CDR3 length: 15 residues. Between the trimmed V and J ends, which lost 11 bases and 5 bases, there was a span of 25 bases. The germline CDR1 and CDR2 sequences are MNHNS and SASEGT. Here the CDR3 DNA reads TGTGCCGTGACTTCCGGGGGGACATTGTCTCACGAGCAGTACTTC. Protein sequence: CAVTSGGTLSHEQYF.

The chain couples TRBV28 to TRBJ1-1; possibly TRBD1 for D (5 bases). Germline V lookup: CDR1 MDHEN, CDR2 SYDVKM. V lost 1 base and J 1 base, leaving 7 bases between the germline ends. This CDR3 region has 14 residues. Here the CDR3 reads CASSLLGQNTEAFF. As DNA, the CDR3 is TGTGCCAGCAGTTTATTGGGGCAGAACACTGAAGCTTTCTTT.

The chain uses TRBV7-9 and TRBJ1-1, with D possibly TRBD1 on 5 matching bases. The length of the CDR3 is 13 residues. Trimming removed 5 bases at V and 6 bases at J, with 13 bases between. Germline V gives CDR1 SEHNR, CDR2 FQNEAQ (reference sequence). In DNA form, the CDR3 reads TGTGCCAGCAGCGAAAGGACACCTTCTGAAGCTTTCTTT. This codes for CASSERTPSEAFF.